This T cell receptor (beta chain) was sequenced during a study of T cells in narcolepsy. Study context: Patients with NT1 or NT2 and healthy control donors were enrolled.

Study observations and caveats: Blood of same and different patients, but not healthy controls, reportedly held recurring autoreactive clonotypes. Autoreactive clone sequences were missing from some blood memory CD4+ repertoires. Same-patient CSF and blood CD4+ T cell clonotypes included HCRT-specific and TRIB2-specific autoreactive ones.

Germline CDR1 reads MNHNS; CDR2 reads SASEGT. Trimming took 7 bases from V and 1 from J, leaving 13 bases between them. This CDR3 comprises 15 residues. Only in-frame clones appear in the TCRdb table, and some are missing; sequencing was by immunoSEQ multiplex PCR. The sample holds about 32,000 clones, under 85% seen once. As regards this clone: Its target is unknown.

The chain carries TRBV6-1 and TRBJ2-2; D remains unclear. Sequenced material: memory (CD45RA-) CD4+ T cells from blood. This clonotype originated in a human donor in good health. The CDR3 region has the DNA TGTGCCAGCAAGCCCGAACTCGGGAACACCGGGGAGCTGTTTTTT. Translated, it gives CASKPELGNTGELFF.